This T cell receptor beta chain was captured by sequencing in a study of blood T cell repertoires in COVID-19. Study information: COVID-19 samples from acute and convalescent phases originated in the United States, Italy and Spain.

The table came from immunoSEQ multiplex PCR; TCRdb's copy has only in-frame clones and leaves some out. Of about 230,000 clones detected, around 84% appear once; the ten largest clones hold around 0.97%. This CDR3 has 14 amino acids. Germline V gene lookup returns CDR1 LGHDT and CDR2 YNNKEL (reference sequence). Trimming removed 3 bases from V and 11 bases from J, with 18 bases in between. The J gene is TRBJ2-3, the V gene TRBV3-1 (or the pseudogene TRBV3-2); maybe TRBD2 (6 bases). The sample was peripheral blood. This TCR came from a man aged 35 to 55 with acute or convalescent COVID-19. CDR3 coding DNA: TGTGCCAGCAGCCACGCGGCGGGGTATAATGAGCAGTATTTT. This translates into CASSHAAGYNEQYF.